The clone carrying this TCR beta chain was counted a single time. This sample is part of a study of sequential checkpoint blockade in melanoma. The overall study: Patients were randomized 1:1 to nivolumab-then-ipilimumab or ipilimumab-then-nivolumab first-line. Each arm's sequence ended with maintenance nivolumab.

TCRdb's copy holds only in-frame clones and misses some; the assay was immunoSEQ multiplex PCR. The data hold about 1,700 clones, with roughly 73% observed a single time. Treatment here: randomized to nivolumab then ipilimumab (arm A) or the reverse (arm B). No patient had prior DNA-damaging chemotherapy. From thawed PBMCs, live CD3+CD8+ cells negative for CD19 and CD56 were sorted. V shed 2 bases, J shed 5 bases, and the junction held 5 bases outside the gene matches. CDR1 is MNHEY and CDR2 is SMNVEV in the germline V gene (reference sequence). The CDR3 totals 15 residues. The chain combines TRBV27 with TRBJ1-2; the match to TRBD1 covers 10 bases. The source was CD8+ T cells sorted from blood (inferred from file names), collected from a patient given nivolumab and ipilimumab in sequence. The receptor was isolated from a human donor with melanoma. Here the CDR3 reads CASSLGTGVGYGYTF. The CDR3 DNA reads TGTGCCAGCAGTTTAGGGACAGGGGTAGGGTATGGCTACACCTTC.